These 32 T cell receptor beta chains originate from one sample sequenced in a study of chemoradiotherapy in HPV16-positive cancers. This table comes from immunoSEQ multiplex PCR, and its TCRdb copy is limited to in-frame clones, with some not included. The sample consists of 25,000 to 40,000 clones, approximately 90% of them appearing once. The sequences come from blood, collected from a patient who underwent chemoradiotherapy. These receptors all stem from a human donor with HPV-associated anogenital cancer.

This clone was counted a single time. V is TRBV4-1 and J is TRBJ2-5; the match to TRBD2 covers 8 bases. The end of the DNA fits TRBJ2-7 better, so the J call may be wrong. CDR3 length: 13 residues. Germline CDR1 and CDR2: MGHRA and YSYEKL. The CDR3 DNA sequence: TGCGCCAGCCGGGAGGGGAACTCCTACGAGCAGTACTTC. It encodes CASREGNSYEQYF.

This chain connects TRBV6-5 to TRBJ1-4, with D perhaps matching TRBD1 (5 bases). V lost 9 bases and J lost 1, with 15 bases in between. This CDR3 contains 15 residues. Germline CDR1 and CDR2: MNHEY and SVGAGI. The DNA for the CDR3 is TGTGCCAGAAGGAAACTAGGGGAAACTAATGAAAAACTGTTTTTT. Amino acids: CARRKLGETNEKLFF.

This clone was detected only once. The CDR3 is CASSLINYGYTF. The CDR3 DNA follows: TGTGCCAGCAGCTTGATTAACTATGGCTACACCTTC. The chain combines TRBV7-9 with TRBJ1-2; D ambiguous. CDR3 length: 12 residues. V dropped 3 bases and J dropped 1 base, with 3 bases sitting between them. Germline V gene data show CDR1 as SEHNR and CDR2 as FQNEAQ (reference sequence).

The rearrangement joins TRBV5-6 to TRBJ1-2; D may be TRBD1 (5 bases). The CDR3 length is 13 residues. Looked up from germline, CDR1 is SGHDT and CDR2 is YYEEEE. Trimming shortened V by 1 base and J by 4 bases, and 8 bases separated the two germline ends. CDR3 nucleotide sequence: TGTGCCAGCAGCTTGACAGGATTCTATGGCTACACCTTC. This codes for CASSLTGFYGYTF.

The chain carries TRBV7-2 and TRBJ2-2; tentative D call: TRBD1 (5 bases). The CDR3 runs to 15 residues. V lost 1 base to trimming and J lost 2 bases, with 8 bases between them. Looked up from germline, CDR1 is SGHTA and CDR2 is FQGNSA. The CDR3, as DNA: TGTGCCAGCAGCTTAGACAGGCCCAACACCGGGGAGCTGTTTTTT. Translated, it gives CASSLDRPNTGELFF.

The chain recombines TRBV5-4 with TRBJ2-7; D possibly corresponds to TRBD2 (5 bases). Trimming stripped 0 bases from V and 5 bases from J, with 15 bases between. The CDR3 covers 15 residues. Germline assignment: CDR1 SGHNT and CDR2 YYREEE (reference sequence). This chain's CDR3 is CASSLETREIDEQYF. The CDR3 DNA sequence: TGTGCCAGCAGCTTGGAGACTCGGGAAATCGACGAGCAGTACTTC.

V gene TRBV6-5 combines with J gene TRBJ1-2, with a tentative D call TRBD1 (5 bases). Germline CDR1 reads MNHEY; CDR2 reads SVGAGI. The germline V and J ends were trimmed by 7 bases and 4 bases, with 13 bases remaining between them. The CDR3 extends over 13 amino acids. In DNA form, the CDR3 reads TGTGCCAGCACCTTGGGGGGTGCCTATGGCTACACCTTC. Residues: CASTLGGAYGYTF.

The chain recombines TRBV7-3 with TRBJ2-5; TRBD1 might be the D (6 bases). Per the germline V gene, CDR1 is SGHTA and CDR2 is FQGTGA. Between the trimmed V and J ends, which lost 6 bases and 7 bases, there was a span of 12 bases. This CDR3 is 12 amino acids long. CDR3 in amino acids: CASRGAAPTQYF. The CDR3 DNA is TGTGCCAGCAGGGGGGCGGCACCGACCCAGTACTTC.

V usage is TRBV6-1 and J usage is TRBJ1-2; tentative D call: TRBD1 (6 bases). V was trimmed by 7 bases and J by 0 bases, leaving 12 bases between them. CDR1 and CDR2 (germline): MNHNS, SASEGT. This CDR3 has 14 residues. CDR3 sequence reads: CASTGGLANYGYTF. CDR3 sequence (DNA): TGTGCCAGCACGGGGGGGCTGGCTAACTATGGCTACACCTTC.

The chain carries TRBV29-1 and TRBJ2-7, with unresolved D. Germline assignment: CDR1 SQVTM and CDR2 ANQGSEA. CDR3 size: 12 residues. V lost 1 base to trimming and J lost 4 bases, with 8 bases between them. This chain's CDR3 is CSVEGGGYEQYF. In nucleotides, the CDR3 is TGCAGCGTTGAAGGAGGTGGATACGAGCAGTACTTC.

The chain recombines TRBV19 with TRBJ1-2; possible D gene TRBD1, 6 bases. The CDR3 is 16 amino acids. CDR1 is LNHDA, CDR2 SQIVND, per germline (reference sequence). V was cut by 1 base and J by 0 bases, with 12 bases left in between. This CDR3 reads CASSIGRGQANYGYTF. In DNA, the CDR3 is TGTGCCAGTAGTATAGGAAGGGGACAAGCTAACTATGGCTACACCTTC.

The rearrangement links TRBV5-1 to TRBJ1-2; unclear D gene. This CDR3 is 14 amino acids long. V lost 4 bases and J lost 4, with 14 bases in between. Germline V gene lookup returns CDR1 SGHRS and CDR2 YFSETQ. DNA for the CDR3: TGCGCCAGCAGCCCGGACGGCGAATTCTATGGCTACACCTTC. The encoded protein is CASSPDGEFYGYTF.

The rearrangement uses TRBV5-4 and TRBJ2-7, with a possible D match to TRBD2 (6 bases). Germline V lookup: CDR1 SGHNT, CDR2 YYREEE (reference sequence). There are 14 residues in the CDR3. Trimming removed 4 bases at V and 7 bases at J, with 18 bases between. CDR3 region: CASSREEGSGEQYF. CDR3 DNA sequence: TGTGCCAGCAGCCGCGAGGAGGGGTCGGGAGAGCAGTACTTC.

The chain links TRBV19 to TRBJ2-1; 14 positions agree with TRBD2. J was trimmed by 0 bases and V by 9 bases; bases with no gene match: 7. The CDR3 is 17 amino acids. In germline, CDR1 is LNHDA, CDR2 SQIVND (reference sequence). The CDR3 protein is CASRLAGGIGSYNEQFF. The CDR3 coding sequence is TGTGCCAGCCGACTAGCGGGAGGGATCGGCTCCTACAATGAGCAGTTCTTC.

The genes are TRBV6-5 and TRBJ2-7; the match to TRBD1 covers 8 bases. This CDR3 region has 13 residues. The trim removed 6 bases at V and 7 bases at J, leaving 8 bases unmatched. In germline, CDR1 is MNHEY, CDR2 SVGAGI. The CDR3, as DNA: TGTGCCAGCAGCTATCGGGACAGGAGAGAGCAGTACTTC. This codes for CASSYRDRREQYF.

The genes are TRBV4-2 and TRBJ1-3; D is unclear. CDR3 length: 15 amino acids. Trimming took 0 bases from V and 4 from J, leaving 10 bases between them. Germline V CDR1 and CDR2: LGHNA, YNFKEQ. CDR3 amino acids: CASSQDSVEGNTIYF. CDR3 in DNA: TGTGCCAGCAGCCAAGATTCTGTGGAAGGAAACACCATATATTTT.

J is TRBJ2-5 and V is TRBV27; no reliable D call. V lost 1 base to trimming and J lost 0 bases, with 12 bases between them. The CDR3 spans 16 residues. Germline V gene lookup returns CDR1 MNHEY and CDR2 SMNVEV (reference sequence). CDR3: CASSLYSDKYQETQYF. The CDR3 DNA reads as TGTGCCAGCAGTTTATATTCAGATAAGTACCAAGAGACCCAGTACTTC.

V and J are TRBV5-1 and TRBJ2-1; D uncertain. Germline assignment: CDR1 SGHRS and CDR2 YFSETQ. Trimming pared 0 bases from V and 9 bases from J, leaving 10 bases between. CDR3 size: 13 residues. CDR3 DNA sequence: TGCGCCAGCAGCTTGGCCGCGAGCCGTGAGCAGTTCTTC. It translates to CASSLAASREQFF.

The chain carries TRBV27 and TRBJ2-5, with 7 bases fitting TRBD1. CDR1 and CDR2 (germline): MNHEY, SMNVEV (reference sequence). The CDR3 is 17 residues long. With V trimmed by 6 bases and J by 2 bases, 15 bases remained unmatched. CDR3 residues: CASRITGALTLQETQYF. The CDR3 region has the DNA TGTGCCAGCAGGATAACAGGGGCATTAACCTTACAAGAGACCCAGTACTTC.

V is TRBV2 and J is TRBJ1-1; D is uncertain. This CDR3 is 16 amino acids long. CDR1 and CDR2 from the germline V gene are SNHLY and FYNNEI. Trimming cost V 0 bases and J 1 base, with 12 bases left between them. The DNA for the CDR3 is TGTGCCAGCAGTGAAGCGCTGGGGAGTTGGAACACTGAAGCTTTCTTT. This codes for CASSEALGSWNTEAFF.

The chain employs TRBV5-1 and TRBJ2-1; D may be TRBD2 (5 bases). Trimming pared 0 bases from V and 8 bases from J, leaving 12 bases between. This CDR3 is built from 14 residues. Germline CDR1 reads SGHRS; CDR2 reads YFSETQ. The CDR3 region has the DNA TGCGCCAGCAGCTTGGGAGGGCCATCGGATGAGCAGTTCTTC. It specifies CASSLGGPSDEQFF.

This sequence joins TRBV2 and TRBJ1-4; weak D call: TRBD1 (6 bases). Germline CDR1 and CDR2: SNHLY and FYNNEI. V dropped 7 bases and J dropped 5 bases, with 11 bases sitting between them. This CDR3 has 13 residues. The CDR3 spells CASNGQPNEKLFF. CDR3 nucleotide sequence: TGTGCCAGCAACGGACAGCCAAATGAAAAACTGTTTTTT.

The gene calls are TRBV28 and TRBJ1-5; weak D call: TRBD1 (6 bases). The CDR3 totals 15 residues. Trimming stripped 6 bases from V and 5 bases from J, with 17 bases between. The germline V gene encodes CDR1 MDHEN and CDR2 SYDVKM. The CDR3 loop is CASRKGGGSHQPQHF. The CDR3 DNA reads TGTGCCAGCAGGAAGGGAGGGGGTTCCCATCAGCCCCAGCATTTT. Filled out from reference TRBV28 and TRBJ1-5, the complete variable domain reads DVKVTQSSRYLVKRTGEKVFLECVQDMDHENMFWYRQDPGLGLRLIYFSYDVKMKEKGDIPEGYSVSREKKERFSLILESASTNQTSMYLCASRKGGGSHQPQHFGDGTRLSIL.

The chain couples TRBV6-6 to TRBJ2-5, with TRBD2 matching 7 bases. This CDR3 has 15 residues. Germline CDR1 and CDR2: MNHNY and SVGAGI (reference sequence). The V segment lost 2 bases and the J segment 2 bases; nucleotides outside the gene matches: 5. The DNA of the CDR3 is TGTGCCAGCAGTTACCCCCCGGGAGGACAAGAGACCCAGTACTTC. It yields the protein CASSYPPGGQETQYF.

The CDR3 sequence is CASSIPGGRPFF. CDR3 coding DNA: TGTGCCAGCAGCATACCGGGGGGCCGGCCGTTCTTC. The chain carries TRBV6-5 and TRBJ2-1, with D possibly matching TRBD2 (7 bases). Trimming cost V 6 bases and J 15 bases, with 18 bases left between them. The CDR3 spans 12 residues. CDR1 is MNHEY and CDR2 is SVGAGI in the germline V gene.

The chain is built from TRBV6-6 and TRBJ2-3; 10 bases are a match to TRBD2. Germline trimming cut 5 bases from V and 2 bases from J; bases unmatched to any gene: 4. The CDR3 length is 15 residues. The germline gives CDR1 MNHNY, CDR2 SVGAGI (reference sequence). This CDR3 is CASSTGLAHTDTQYF. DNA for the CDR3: TGTGCCAGCAGTACGGGACTAGCGCACACAGATACGCAGTATTTT.

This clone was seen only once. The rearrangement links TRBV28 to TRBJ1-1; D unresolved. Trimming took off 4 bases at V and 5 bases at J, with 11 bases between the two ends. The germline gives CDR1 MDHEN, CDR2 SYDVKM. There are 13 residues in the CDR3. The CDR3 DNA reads TGTGCCAGCAGTTCACCCAGCGGAACTGAAGCTTTCTTT. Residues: CASSSPSGTEAFF.

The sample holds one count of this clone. For the CDR3, the DNA is TGCGCCAGCAGCTTGGGCCAGGGGGAATTTTCACCCCTCCACTTT. Protein sequence: CASSLGQGEFSPLHF. V is TRBV5-1 and J is TRBJ1-6, with TRBD1 matching over 7 bases. This CDR3 is 15 amino acids long. Germline CDR1 and CDR2: SGHRS and YFSETQ. V shed 0 bases and J 9 bases; nucleotides not matched to a gene: 6.

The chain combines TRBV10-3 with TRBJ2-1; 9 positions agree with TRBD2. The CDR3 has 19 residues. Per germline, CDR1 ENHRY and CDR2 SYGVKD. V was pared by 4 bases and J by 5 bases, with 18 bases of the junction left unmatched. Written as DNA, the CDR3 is TGTGCCATCAGTGCAAGGTCCGGAGCGGGAGGAAACGCCAACAATGAGCAGTTCTTC. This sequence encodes CAISARSGAGGNANNEQFF.

The CDR3 loop is CASSLFDSGSQYF. The CDR3 DNA reads as TGTGCCAGCAGCTTATTCGATAGCGGGAGTCAGTACTTC. The chain has TRBV7-2 and TRBJ2-7, with 9 bases fitting TRBD2. V was pared by 2 bases and J by 10 bases, with 6 bases of the junction left unmatched. The CDR3 extends over 13 amino acids. Germline V gene data show CDR1 as SGHTA and CDR2 as FQGNSA.

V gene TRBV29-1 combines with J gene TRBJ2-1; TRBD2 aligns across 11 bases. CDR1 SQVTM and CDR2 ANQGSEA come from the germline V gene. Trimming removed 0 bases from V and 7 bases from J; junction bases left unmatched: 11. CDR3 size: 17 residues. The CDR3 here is CSVEDSLLAGGLNEQFF. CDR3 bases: TGCAGCGTTGAAGATTCCCTTTTAGCGGGAGGGCTGAATGAGCAGTTCTTC.

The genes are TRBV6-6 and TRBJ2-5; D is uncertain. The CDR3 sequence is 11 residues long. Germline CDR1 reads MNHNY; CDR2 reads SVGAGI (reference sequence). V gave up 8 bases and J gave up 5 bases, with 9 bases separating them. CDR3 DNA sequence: TGTGCCAGCGCCGTAGGGGAGACCCAGTACTTC. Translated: CASAVGETQYF.